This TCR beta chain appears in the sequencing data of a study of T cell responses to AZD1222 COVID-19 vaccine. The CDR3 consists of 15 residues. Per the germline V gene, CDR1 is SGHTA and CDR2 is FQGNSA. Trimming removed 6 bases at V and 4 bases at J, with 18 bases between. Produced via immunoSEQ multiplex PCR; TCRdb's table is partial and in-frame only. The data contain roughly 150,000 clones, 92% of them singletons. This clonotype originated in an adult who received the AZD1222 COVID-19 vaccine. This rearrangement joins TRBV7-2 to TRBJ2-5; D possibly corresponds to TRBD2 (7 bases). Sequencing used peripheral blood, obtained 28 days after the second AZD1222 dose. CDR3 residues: CASSPSWGGAETQYF. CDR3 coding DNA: TGTGCCAGCAGTCCATCCTGGGGGGGCGCAGAGACCCAGTACTTC.